The 27 T cell receptor beta chains listed next were all sequenced from one sample in a study of shared clonotypes between healthy human individuals. The repertoire was sequenced with immunoSEQ multiplex PCR; TCRdb's copy has only in-frame clones and lacks some. Altogether fewer than 850,000 clones are present, 90% being singletons, with the ten largest covering around a third. Specimen: memory CD8+ T cells from PBMCs. Subset: CD45RO+ cells pooled with CCR7-negative TemRA cells. All receptors derive from a man between 18 and 29 years old in good health. Some clones in this sample may be carry-over from other donors' samples.

The chain carries TRBV13 and TRBJ2-7; tentative D call: TRBD2 (5 bases). This CDR3 comprises 14 residues. Germline CDR1 and CDR2: PRHDT and FYEKMQ (reference sequence). The V end lost 6 bases, the J end lost 5 bases, and 17 bases lay between the germline ends. DNA for the CDR3: TGTGCCAGCAGTCCCCCGTCTAGCTTCCACGAGCAGTACTTC. This translates into CASSPPSSFHEQYF.

The chain recombines TRBV28 with TRBJ2-1; tentatively, D is TRBD1 (5 bases). The CDR3 extends over 16 amino acids. The V and J ends lost 3 bases and 2 bases respectively, with 14 bases between them. Germline loops: CDR1 MDHEN, CDR2 SYDVKM. CDR3 nucleotide sequence: TGTGCCAGCAGTTTTGGGGCGGTGTACCCCTACAATGAGCAGTTCTTC. This gives the protein CASSFGAVYPYNEQFF.

Turning to this clone: At one boundary the junction diverges from the germline segment, which might be a read error. The genes are TRBV18 and TRBJ2-7; maybe TRBD1 (6 bases). There are 15 residues in the CDR3. Germline V gene data show CDR1 as KGHSH and CDR2 as LQKENI. The CDR3 region is CASSPQGFEDYEQYF. As DNA, the CDR3 is TGTGCCAGCTCGCCACAGGGCTTCGAAGACTACGAGCAGTACTTC.

The chain links TRBV9 to TRBJ1-3; 9 positions match TRBD1. CDR3 length equals 17 residues. Germline V gene sequence: CDR1 SGDLS, CDR2 YYNGEE. The ends lost 0 bases at V and 2 bases at J; junction bases unmatched: 6. CDR3 nucleotides: TGTGCCAGCAGCGTAGCAAGGGACAGGGCCGCTGGAAACACCATATATTTT. Its protein is CASSVARDRAAGNTIYF.

The CDR3: CASRSGQSVWTEAFF. CDR3 DNA sequence: TGTGCCAGCAGATCGGGTCAATCCGTGTGGACTGAAGCTTTCTTT. The chain is built from TRBV27 and TRBJ1-1; the D is unclear. Germline V gene lookup returns CDR1 MNHEY and CDR2 SMNVEV (reference sequence). V lost 6 bases and J lost 5, with 19 bases in between. This CDR3 comprises 15 residues.

The CDR3 sequence: CASSSNMFPEQFF. CDR3 nucleotides: TGTGCCAGCAGCTCCAATATGTTCCCCGAGCAGTTCTTC. The chain carries TRBV7-2 and TRBJ2-1; D not certain. The CDR3 sequence is 13 residues long. The V gene lost 4 bases and the J gene lost 10 bases, with 14 bases spanning the gap. The germline CDR1 and CDR2 sequences are SGHTA and FQGNSA.

The V and J genes are TRBV7-3 and TRBJ2-3; 10 bases fit TRBD1. From germline, CDR1 is SGHTA and CDR2 FQGTGA. V gave up 2 bases and J gave up 1 base; unmatched junction bases: 3. The CDR3 has 16 amino acids. The CDR3 here is CASSLPGQGRTDTQYF. In DNA, the CDR3 is TGTGCCAGCAGCTTACCGGGACAGGGGCGCACAGATACGCAGTATTTT. Full variable domain (missing parts from reference TRBV7-3 and TRBJ2-3): GAGVSQTPSNKVTEKGKYVELRCDPISGHTALYWYRQSLGQGPEFLIYFQGTGAADDSGLPNDRFFAVRPEGSVSTLKIQRTERGDSAVYLCASSLPGQGRTDTQYFGPGTRLTVL.

The V gene is TRBV7-2, the J gene TRBJ2-2; TRBD2 agrees at 10 bases. The CDR3 totals 16 residues. J gave up 2 bases and V 5 bases, and 5 bases lay outside the gene matches. Germline-derived CDR1 and CDR2 are SGHTA and FQGNSA. CDR3 coding DNA: TGTGCCAGCAGCCCCAGGACTAGCGGTAACACCGGGGAGCTGTTTTTT. This encodes CASSPRTSGNTGELFF.

The chain carries TRBV7-9 and TRBJ2-5; no firm D call. Trimming took 2 bases from V and 3 from J, leaving 13 bases between them. Germline values: CDR1 SEHNR, CDR2 FQNEAQ (reference sequence). The CDR3 spans 15 residues. The CDR3 here is CASSLRIGSKETQYF. The CDR3 coding sequence is TGTGCCAGCAGCTTAAGGATCGGTTCCAAAGAGACCCAGTACTTC.

The sample holds one count of this clone. This chain joins TRBV5-1 and TRBJ2-3, with 9 nucleotides matching TRBD2. The CDR3 runs 15 residues. Per the germline V gene, CDR1 is SGHRS and CDR2 is YFSETQ. V lost 6 bases and J lost 0; bases outside the gene matches: 5. The CDR3 reads CASTRLAESTDTQYF. DNA of the CDR3: TGCGCCAGCACCCGACTAGCGGAGAGCACAGATACGCAGTATTTT.

V usage is TRBV2 and J usage is TRBJ2-7; possibly TRBD1 for D (6 bases). The germline gives CDR1 SNHLY, CDR2 FYNNEI. This CDR3 region has 13 residues. The ends were cut back, 1 base at V and 6 bases at J, with 10 bases in the middle. The chain's CDR3 is CASSEDRVPEQYF. The CDR3 DNA reads as TGTGCCAGCAGTGAAGACAGGGTTCCCGAGCAGTACTTC.

The chain uses TRBV18 and TRBJ1-5; a possible D gene is TRBD1 (6 bases). The CDR3 totals 15 residues. The germline gives CDR1 KGHSH, CDR2 LQKENI. V lost 3 bases, J lost 1 base, and 10 bases lay in between. The DNA for the CDR3 is TGTGCCAGCTCACCCCACAGGGTGAGCAATCAGCCCCAGCATTTT. Protein product: CASSPHRVSNQPQHF.

The chain combines TRBV2 with TRBJ2-7; 8 positions match TRBD2. The CDR3 totals 17 residues. Losses at the gene ends were 0 bases for V and 2 bases for J; bases not matched to a gene: 9. Germline V gene lookup returns CDR1 SNHLY and CDR2 FYNNEI. CDR3 nucleotide sequence: TGTGCCAGCAGTGAAGCGCACCCGGTAGCGGGGACCTACGAGCAGTACTTC. Encoded protein: CASSEAHPVAGTYEQYF.

The chain has TRBV27 and TRBJ2-3; D perhaps matches TRBD1 (8 bases). Germline V gene sequence: CDR1 MNHEY, CDR2 SMNVEV (reference sequence). The ends were cut back, 5 bases at V and 5 bases at J, with 17 bases in the middle. This CDR3 contains 15 residues. CDR3 nucleotides: TGTGCCAGCAGTAGCCGGACAGGGAGGGTAGATACGCAGTATTTT. Translated: CASSSRTGRVDTQYF.

The chain is built from TRBV2 and TRBJ2-1; 10 bases map to TRBD2. CDR1 and CDR2 from the germline V gene are SNHLY and FYNNEI. This CDR3 spans 15 amino acids. The J segment lost 8 bases and the V segment lost 4 bases, leaving 8 bases of the junction unmatched. Here the CDR3 reads CASSGTSGFSDEQFF. The CDR3 bases are TGTGCCAGCAGTGGGACTAGCGGATTTTCTGATGAGCAGTTCTTC.

This clone was seen more than once but under ten times. This chain connects TRBV28 to TRBJ1-5; D ambiguous. Germline assignment: CDR1 MDHEN and CDR2 SYDVKM. This CDR3 is 13 amino acids long. The ends were cut back, 6 bases at V and 3 bases at J, with 9 bases in the middle. CDR3: CASSLDDNQPQHF. The CDR3 DNA is TGTGCCAGCAGCCTTGACGACAATCAGCCCCAGCATTTT.

The genes are TRBV7-9 and TRBJ1-2; unclear D gene. The germline gives CDR1 SEHNR, CDR2 FQNEAQ (reference sequence). This CDR3 spans 17 amino acids. The germline V and J ends were trimmed by 5 bases and 0 bases, with 19 bases remaining between them. The CDR3 sequence: CASSHRTGEVTNYGYTF. In DNA, the CDR3 is TGTGCCAGCAGCCACCGGACCGGCGAGGTGACTAACTATGGCTACACCTTC.

Here the CDR3 DNA reads TGTGCCAGTAGTATGACTAGCGGGAGATACGGGGAGCAGTTCTTC. As protein: CASSMTSGRYGEQFF. The genes are TRBV19 and TRBJ2-1, with 12 positions matching TRBD2. The CDR3 runs 15 residues. Germline loops: CDR1 LNHDA, CDR2 SQIVND (reference sequence). The junction had 7 bases not matched to a gene; V was cut back by 3 bases and J by 10 bases.

V gene TRBV4-2 combines with J gene TRBJ1-2; unclear D gene. The CDR3 extends over 16 amino acids. V shed 1 base and J shed 8 bases, with 20 bases lying between them. CDR1 and CDR2 (germline): LGHNA, YNFKEQ. DNA for the CDR3: TGTGCCAGCAGCCAAGCATTAGGCGGAGGGCGAAGCGGCTACACCTTC. Its translation is CASSQALGGGRSGYTF.

The chain uses TRBV28 and TRBJ2-7; TRBD1 agrees at 9 bases. This CDR3 comprises 13 residues. The germline gives CDR1 MDHEN, CDR2 SYDVKM. V lost 6 bases, J lost 3 bases, and 3 bases stayed unmatched. DNA for the CDR3: TGTGCCAGCAGCCGGGACAGGGACTACGAGCAGTACTTC. Translating gives CASSRDRDYEQYF.

This clone was seen a single time. At the DNA level, this CDR3 is encoded by other sequences in the same sample as well. The chain is built from TRBV27 and TRBJ2-7; D remains unclear. V lost 0 bases and J 2 bases, leaving 8 bases between the germline ends. CDR3 length equals 14 residues. Per the germline V gene, CDR1 is MNHEY and CDR2 is SMNVEV (reference sequence). CDR3: CASSLSAAAYEQYF. CDR3 nucleotide sequence: TGTGCCAGCAGTTTATCGGCGGCAGCCTACGAGCAGTACTTC.

In this sample, this clone turned up once. The CDR3 sequence: CASSHLGRARRDIQYF. Here the CDR3 DNA reads TGTGCCAGCTCACACCTAGGACGCGCCCGGAGAGACATTCAGTACTTC. The chain has TRBV18 and TRBJ2-4, with unresolved D. The germline gives CDR1 KGHSH, CDR2 LQKENI. V lost 4 bases to trimming and J lost 8 bases, with 21 bases between them. This CDR3 contains 16 residues.

This clone was seen a single time. The rearrangement joins TRBV28 to TRBJ2-7, with 9 bases aligning to TRBD1. Losses at the gene ends were 3 bases for V and 4 bases for J; bases not matched to a gene: 4. The CDR3 totals 14 residues. CDR1 and CDR2 from the germline V gene are MDHEN and SYDVKM. The CDR3 here is CASSLLQGAYEQYF. CDR3 in DNA: TGTGCCAGCAGTTTGTTACAGGGGGCTTACGAGCAGTACTTC.

On this clone itself: The same CDR3 can be traced to other DNA sequences in this sample. This sequence joins TRBV27 and TRBJ2-7, with a tentative D call TRBD2 (6 bases). Germline CDR1 and CDR2: MNHEY and SMNVEV (reference sequence). Trimming left V 6 bases short and J 3 bases short, with 6 bases between. The CDR3 extends over 11 amino acids. DNA of the CDR3: TGTGCCAGCAGGCGGGGCTACGAGCAGTACTTC. It specifies CASRRGYEQYF.

The rearrangement uses TRBV7-6 and TRBJ2-7; D tentatively fits TRBD1 or TRBD2 (5 bases each). In germline, CDR1 is SGHVS, CDR2 FNYEAQ. This CDR3 is built from 15 residues. Trimming shortened V by 1 base and J by 2 bases, and 12 bases separated the two germline ends. CDR3 loop: CASSLDPGAAYEQYF. Here the CDR3 DNA reads TGTGCCAGCAGCTTAGATCCCGGGGCTGCCTACGAGCAGTACTTC.

V and J are TRBV28 and TRBJ1-1; 7 bases fit TRBD1. J was trimmed by 1 base and V by 5 bases; bases with no gene match: 4. Germline CDR1 is MDHEN and CDR2 is SYDVKM. This CDR3 comprises 14 residues. CDR3 amino acids: CASSPDRANTEAFF. The CDR3 DNA reads TGTGCCAGCAGTCCCGACAGGGCGAACACTGAAGCTTTCTTT.

V gene TRBV27 combines with J gene TRBJ2-7, with D maybe TRBD2 (6 bases). This CDR3 is 15 amino acids long. V lost 2 bases and J 1 base, leaving 12 bases between the germline ends. The germline gives CDR1 MNHEY, CDR2 SMNVEV (reference sequence). The CDR3 protein is CASSLNAAGSYEQYF. The CDR3 DNA reads as TGTGCCAGCAGTTTAAACGCCGCGGGGTCCTACGAGCAGTACTTC.